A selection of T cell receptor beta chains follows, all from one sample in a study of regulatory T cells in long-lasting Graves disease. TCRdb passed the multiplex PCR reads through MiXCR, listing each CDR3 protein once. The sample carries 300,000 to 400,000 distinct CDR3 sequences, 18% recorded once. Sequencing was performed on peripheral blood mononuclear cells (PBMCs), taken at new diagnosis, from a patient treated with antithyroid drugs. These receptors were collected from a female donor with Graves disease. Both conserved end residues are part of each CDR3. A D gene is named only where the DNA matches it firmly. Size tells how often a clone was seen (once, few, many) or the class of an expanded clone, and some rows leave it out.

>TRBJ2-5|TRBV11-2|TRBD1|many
CASSYGGQGETQYF
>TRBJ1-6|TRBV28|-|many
CASTWTRGHQWGSPLHF
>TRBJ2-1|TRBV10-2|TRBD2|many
CASSGSSGIGNEQFF
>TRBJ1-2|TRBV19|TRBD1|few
CASTLGRTGTGYTF
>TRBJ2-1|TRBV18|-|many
CASSLELPSSYNEQFF
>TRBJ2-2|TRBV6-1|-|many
CASSHRRGELFF
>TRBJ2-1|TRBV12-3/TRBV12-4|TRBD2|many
CASSLAGGGAGVGYEQFF
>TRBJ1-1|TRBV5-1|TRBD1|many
CASSTGTGVLNTEAFF
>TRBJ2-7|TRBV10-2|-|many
CASGGRGTRWYEQYF
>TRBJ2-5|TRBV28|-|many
CASSPRTLETQYF
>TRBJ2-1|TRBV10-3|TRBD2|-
CASSYRGSLASYNEQFF
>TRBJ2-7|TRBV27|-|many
CASSLSSHFGEQYF
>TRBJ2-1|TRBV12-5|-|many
CASGLSRHNEQFF
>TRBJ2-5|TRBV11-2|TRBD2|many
CASSLAAGGETQYF
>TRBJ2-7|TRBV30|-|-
CAWSVDKDYEQYF
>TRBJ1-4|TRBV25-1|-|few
CASSGRGEKLFF
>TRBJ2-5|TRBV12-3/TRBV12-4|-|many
CASSRGQRETQYF